This T cell receptor (beta chain) emerged from a study of blood T cell repertoires in COVID-19. Study background: Some COVID-19 samples were acute and others convalescent; all came from the United States, Italy and Spain. Sample material is recorded as cDNA or gDNA derived from T cells, B-cell-depleted T cells, or PBMCs.

The CDR3 runs 16 residues. The germline V and J ends were trimmed by 9 bases and 2 bases, with 20 bases remaining between them. Germline V gene data show CDR1 as MNHNY and CDR2 as SVGAGI (reference sequence). Per the authors' pipeline: Reference gene primer amplification yielded estimated nucleated cell counts. Clones were sequenced by immunoSEQ multiplex PCR, and TCRdb holds only the in-frame ones, with some missing. From that table come the V and J calls and clone size; the DNA was used to work out D and trimming. Of about 36,000 clones in the sample, almost 90% are singletons; the top ten hold 25%.

This sequence originates from a man aged 60-69 years with active or convalescent COVID-19. The rearrangement links TRBV6-6 to TRBJ1-5; TRBD1 might be the D (6 bases). Sequencing used peripheral blood. Written as DNA, the CDR3 is TGTGCCAGTAAAGGGGGGGGTGGGGTTGGCAATCAGCCCCAGCATTTT. It specifies CASKGGGGVGNQPQHF.